The sequence of this T cell receptor (beta chain) was determined in a study of shared T cell receptors in the human thymus. Assay: immunoSEQ multiplex PCR; the TCRdb copy retains only in-frame clones and omits some. The sample has 600,000 or so clones, more than 75% seen once. Losses at the gene ends were 4 bases for V and 4 bases for J; bases not matched to a gene: 4. This CDR3 is 14 amino acids long. Germline loops: CDR1 SGHKS, CDR2 YYEKEE (reference sequence). These data were likewise used in another study, on human thymus T cells. That source notes: Thymic resections from corrective heart surgery supplied the tissue. Thymic as well as blood repertoires seemed to favor certain V and J genes unevenly. Highly overlapping thymic repertoires in unrelated individuals were reported by related research.

This TCR was recovered from a boy under three years old with a congenital heart defect. The rearrangement links TRBV5-5 to TRBJ2-7, with TRBD1 matching over 11 bases. Specimen: thymocytes. In DNA, the CDR3 is TGTGCCAGCAGCCCGGACAGGGGGCCTTACGAGCAGTACTTC. Its protein is CASSPDRGPYEQYF.